The 5 T cell receptor beta chains listed next were all sequenced from one sample in a study of CD8 T cells in ankylosing spondylitis (dated by TCRdb to the late 2010s). General findings and caveats noted by the study authors: A TCR beta motif made up of fewer than 10 highly homologous amino acid variants appeared to be characteristic of blood from ankylosing spondylitis patients.

Receptor libraries were prepared by 5' RACE. The sequencer listed for this sample is Illumina HiSeq 2500. In-frame beta chains were kept once TCRdb had trimmed the public reads at Q25 with fastp and called clones with MiXCR. Identical CDR3 proteins give one entry, which carries the most common genes and DNA. Within this sample are some 840,000 distinct CDR3 sequences, with over 9.5% of them counted one time only. The leading ten clones occupy 0.51% of the sample. No antigens are known for them. Sequencing was carried out using blood, either unsorted or a sorted T cell fraction (not recorded which). These receptors came from a male donor with ankylosing spondylitis.

This clonotype occurred a few times. V usage is TRBV9 and J usage is TRBJ2-6; no clear D. This CDR3 is built from 16 residues. Germline V gene lookup returns CDR1 SGDLS and CDR2 YYNGEE. V lost 0 bases to trimming and J lost 2 bases, with 9 bases between them. This CDR3 is CASSVGLNTGANVLTF. In DNA form, the CDR3 reads TGTGCCAGCAGCGTAGGATTAAATACTGGGGCCAACGTCCTGACTTTC.

This clonotype was seen only a few times. The genes are TRBV7-8 and TRBJ2-2; the D is unclear. CDR3 length equals 15 residues. Germline V CDR1 and CDR2: SGHVS, FQNEAQ. Deletions cut 0 bases from V and 8 bases from J, with 13 bases between. The CDR3 sequence is CASSLAGNVYGELFF. The CDR3 DNA sequence: TGTGCCAGCAGCTTAGCGGGGAACGTCTATGGGGAGCTGTTTTTT. Full variable domain (missing parts from reference TRBV7-8 and TRBJ2-2): GAGVSQSPRYKVAKRGQDVALRCDPISGHVSLFWYQQALGQGPEFLTYFQNEAQLDKSGLPSDRFFAERPEGSVSTLKIQRTQQEDSAVYLCASSLAGNVYGELFFGEGSRLTVL.

This clonotype has at least ten counts. The CDR3 region is CSARGQGATETQYF. DNA of the CDR3: TGCAGCGCGAGAGGACAGGGGGCAACGGAGACCCAGTACTTC. This chain joins TRBV29-1 and TRBJ2-5, with 11 bases identical to TRBD1. The CDR3 spans 14 residues. J was trimmed by 5 bases and V by 7 bases; bases with no gene match: 9. The V gene's germline CDR1 is SQVTM and CDR2 ANQGSEA.

This clonotype was counted ten times or more. One junction end disagrees with the germline gene, perhaps due to a read error. The chain joins TRBV12-3 or TRBV12-4 to TRBJ1-6; D not certain. The CDR3 has 12 residues. In DNA, the CDR3 is TGTGCCAGCAGTTTAATCCCTGGGAAGGTCTACTTT. It specifies CASSLIPGKVYF.

There are a few counts of this clonotype. The genes are TRBV6-2 or TRBV6-3 and TRBJ2-1; D is ambiguous. The CDR3 is 13 residues long. V was pared by 5 bases and J by 7 bases, with 12 bases between. CDR1 is MNHEY and CDR2 is SVGEGT in the germline V gene. The CDR3 bases are TGTGCCAGCAGTGTCCGGACCCGGAATGAGCAGTTCTTC. Translated: CASSVRTRNEQFF.